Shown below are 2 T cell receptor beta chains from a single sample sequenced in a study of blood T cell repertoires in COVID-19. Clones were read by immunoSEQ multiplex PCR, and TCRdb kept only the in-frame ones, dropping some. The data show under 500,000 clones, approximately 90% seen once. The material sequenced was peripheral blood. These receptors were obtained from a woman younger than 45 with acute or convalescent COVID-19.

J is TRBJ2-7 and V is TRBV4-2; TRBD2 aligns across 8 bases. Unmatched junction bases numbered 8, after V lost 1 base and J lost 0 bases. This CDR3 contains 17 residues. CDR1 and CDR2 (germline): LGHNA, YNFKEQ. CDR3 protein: CASSQGVSGGGSYEQYF. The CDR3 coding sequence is TGTGCCAGCAGCCAAGGGGTCAGCGGGGGCGGCTCCTACGAGCAGTACTTC.

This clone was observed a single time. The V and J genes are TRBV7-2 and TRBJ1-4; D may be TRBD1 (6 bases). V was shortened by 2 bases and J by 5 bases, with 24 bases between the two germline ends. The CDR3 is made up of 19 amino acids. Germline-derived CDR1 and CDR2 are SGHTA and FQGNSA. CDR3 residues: CASSLRYREGSGRNEKLFF. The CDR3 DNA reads TGTGCCAGCAGCTTAAGATACAGGGAGGGGAGTGGCAGGAATGAAAAACTGTTTTTT.